These T cell receptor beta chains were read from a single sample in a study of identifying expanded T cells in peripheral blood. Only in-frame clones appear in the TCRdb table, and some are missing; sequencing was by immunoSEQ multiplex PCR. This sample has around 100,000 clones; around 88% occur once, and the top ten carry 14%. Specimen: blood. Source of these receptors: a person aged 18-70 years in good health. The CDR3 runs from the conserved cysteine through the conserved F or W. The D gene is left open where the match is weak. Clone size is shown for a subset of rows, as once, few, many or a class of expanded clone.

d_gene	abundance	v_gene	j_gene	CDR3aa	CDR3nt
NA	NA	TRBV18	TRBJ1-1	CASSPPVGNEAFF	TGTGCCAGCTCACCCCCTGTAGGGAATGAAGCTTTCTTT
NA	NA	TRBV27	TRBJ1-5	CASSLQGMVNQPQHF	TGTGCCAGCAGTTTACAGGGTATGGTCAATCAGCCCCAGCATTTT
NA	once	TRBV7-2	TRBJ2-1	CASSSPEFGAYNEQFF	TGTGCCAGCAGCTCCCCTGAGTTTGGGGCTTACAATGAGCAGTTCTTC
NA	NA	TRBV5-4	TRBJ1-4	CASSWTVGDEKLFF	TGTGCCAGCAGCTGGACAGTTGGTGATGAAAAACTGTTTTTT
NA	NA	TRBV6-5	TRBJ1-4	CASRSTAQNEKLFF	TGTGCCAGCAGGTCGACAGCACAAAATGAAAAACTGTTTTTT
NA	NA	TRBV30	TRBJ2-5	CAWSGGQSLKETQYF	TGTGCCTGGAGTGGAGGACAGTCGCTAAAAGAGACCCAGTACTTC
NA	NA	TRBV1	TRBJ2-1	CTSSQVIMREDEQFF	TGCACCAGCAGCCAAGTGATTATGAGGGAGGATGAGCAGTTCTTC
NA	NA	TRBV28	TRBJ1-4	CASSLFLSGEIYGGLNEKLFF	TGTGCCAGCAGTTTATTTTTATCGGGAGAAATTTACGGGGGATTAAATGAAAAACTGTTTTTT
TRBD2	few	TRBV19	TRBJ2-7	CASSRLAGGYEQYF	TGTGCCAGTAGTAGACTAGCGGGAGGCTACGAGCAGTACTTC
TRBD1	NA	TRBV11-2	TRBJ2-7	CASSLGGLGGRYEQYF	TGTGCCAGCAGCTTAGGCGGGTTAGGGGGCCGTTACGAGCAGTACTTC
NA	NA	TRBV5-1	TRBJ2-4	CASSFRGAKNIQYF	TGCGCCAGCAGCTTCCGGGGGGCCAAAAACATTCAGTACTTC
NA	NA	TRBV19	TRBJ1-5	CASSIQNSNQPQHF	TGTGCCAGTAGTATACAGAATAGCAATCAGCCCCAGCATTTT
NA	NA	TRBV30	TRBJ1-3	CAFNRARTGNTIYF	TGTGCTTTCAATCGGGCCCGGACAGGAAACACCATATATTTT
TRBD2	NA	TRBV11-1	TRBJ2-7	CASSLADGGEQYF	TGTGCCAGCAGCTTAGCGGACGGGGGGGAGCAGTACTTC
NA	NA	TRBV9	TRBJ1-4	CASSPRQSATNEKLFF	TGTGCCAGCAGCCCTCGACAGAGTGCAACTAATGAAAAACTGTTTTTT
TRBD1	few	TRBV5-8	TRBJ2-2	CASSLERGHIQFF	TGTGCCAGCAGCTTGGAGAGGGGGCATATCCAGTTTTTT